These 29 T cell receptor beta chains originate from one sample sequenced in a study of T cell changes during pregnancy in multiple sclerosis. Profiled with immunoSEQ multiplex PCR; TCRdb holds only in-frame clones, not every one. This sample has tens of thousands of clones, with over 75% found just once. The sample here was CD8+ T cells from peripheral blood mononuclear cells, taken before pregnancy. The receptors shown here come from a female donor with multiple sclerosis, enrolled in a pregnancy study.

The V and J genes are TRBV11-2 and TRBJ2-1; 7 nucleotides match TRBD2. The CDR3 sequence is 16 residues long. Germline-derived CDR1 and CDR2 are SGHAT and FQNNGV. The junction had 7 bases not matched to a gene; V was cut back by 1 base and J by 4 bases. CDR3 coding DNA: TGTGCCAGCAGCTTAGGTTGGGCGGGGGTGTACAATGAGCAGTTCTTC. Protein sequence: CASSLGWAGVYNEQFF.

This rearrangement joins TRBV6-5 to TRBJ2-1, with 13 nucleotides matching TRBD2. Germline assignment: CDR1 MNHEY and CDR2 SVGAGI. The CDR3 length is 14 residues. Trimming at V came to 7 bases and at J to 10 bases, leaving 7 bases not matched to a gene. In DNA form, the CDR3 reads TGTGCCAGCACCACTAGCGGGGGGGCCCGGGAGCAGTTCTTC. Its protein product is CASTTSGGAREQFF.

The CDR3 loop is CASSVGTKENQPQHF. The CDR3, as DNA: TGTGCCAGCAGCGTTGGGACTAAAGAGAATCAGCCCCAGCATTTT. The rearrangement links TRBV5-6 to TRBJ1-5; a possible D gene is TRBD1 (5 bases). This CDR3 region has 15 residues. Germline V gene sequence: CDR1 SGHDT, CDR2 YYEEEE. Trimming removed 4 bases from V and 4 bases from J, with 15 bases in between.

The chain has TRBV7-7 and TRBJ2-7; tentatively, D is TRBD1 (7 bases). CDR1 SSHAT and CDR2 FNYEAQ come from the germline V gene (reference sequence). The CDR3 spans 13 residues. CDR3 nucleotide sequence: TGTGCTAGCGGTCCCGGGACAGATTACGAGCAGTACTTC. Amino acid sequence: CASGPGTDYEQYF.

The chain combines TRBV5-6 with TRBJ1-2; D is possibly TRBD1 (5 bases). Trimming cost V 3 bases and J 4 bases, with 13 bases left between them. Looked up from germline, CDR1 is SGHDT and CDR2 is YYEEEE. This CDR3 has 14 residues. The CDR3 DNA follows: TGTGCCAGCAGCTCGGGAGACAGTACCTATGGCTACACCTTC. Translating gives CASSSGDSTYGYTF.

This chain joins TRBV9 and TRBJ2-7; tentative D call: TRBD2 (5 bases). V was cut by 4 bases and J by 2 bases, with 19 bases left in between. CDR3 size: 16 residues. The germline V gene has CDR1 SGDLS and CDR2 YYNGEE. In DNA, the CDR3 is TGTGCCAGCAGCACCCGACTAACCGATGCCGCCTACGAGCAGTACTTC. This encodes CASSTRLTDAAYEQYF.

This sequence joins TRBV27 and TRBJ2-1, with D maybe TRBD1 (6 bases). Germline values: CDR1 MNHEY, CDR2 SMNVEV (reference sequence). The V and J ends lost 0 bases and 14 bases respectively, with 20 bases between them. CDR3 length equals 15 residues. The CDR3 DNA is TGTGCCAGCAGTTTATCGGGGGCTTTGGTGGATAGGGAGTTCTTC. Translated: CASSLSGALVDREFF.

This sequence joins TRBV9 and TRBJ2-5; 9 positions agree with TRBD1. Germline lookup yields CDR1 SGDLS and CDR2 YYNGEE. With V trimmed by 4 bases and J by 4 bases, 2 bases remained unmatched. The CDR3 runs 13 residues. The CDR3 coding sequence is TGTGCCAGCAGCCAGACAGGGGGAGAGACCCAGTACTTC. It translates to CASSQTGGETQYF.

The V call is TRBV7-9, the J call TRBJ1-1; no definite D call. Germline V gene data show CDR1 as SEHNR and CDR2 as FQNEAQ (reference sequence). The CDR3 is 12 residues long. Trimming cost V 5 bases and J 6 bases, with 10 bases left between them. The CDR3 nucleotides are TGTGCCAGCAGCGTCAGTAGCCCTGAAGCTTTCTTT. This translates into CASSVSSPEAFF.

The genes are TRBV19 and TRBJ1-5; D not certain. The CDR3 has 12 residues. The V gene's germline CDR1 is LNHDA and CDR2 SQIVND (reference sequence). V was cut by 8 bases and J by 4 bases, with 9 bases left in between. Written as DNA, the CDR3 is TGTGCCAGTCGAGGCTGGAATCAGCCCCAGCATTTT. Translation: CASRGWNQPQHF.

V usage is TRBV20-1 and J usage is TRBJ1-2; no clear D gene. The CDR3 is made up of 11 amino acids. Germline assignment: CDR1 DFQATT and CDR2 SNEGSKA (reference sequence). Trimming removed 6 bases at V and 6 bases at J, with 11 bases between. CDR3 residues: CSADAAHGYTF. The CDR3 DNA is TGCAGTGCGGATGCGGCCCATGGCTACACCTTC.

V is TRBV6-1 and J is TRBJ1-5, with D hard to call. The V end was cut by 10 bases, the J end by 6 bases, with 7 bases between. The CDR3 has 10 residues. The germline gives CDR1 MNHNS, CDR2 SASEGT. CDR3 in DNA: TGTGCCACCGGGAGTCAGCCCCAGCATTTT. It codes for CATGSQPQHF.

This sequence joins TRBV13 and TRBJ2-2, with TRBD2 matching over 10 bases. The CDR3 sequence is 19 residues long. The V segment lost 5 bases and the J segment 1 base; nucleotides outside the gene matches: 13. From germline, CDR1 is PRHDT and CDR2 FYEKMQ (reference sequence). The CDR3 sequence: CASSPAETRTSGNTGELFF. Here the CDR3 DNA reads TGTGCCAGCAGCCCCGCTGAAACTAGGACTAGCGGGAACACCGGGGAGCTGTTTTTT. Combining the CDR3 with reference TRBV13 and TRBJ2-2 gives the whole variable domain AAGVIQSPRHLIKEKRETATLKCYPIPRHDTVYWYQQGPGQDPQFLISFYEKMQSDKGSIPDRFSAQQFSDYHSELNMSSLELGDSALYFCASSPAETRTSGNTGELFFGEGSRLTVL.

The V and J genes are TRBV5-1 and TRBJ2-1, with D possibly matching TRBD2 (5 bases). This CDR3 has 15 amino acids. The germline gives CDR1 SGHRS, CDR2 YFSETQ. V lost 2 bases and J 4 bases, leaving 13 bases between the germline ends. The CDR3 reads CASSFVANIYNEQFF. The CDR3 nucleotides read TGCGCCAGCAGCTTTGTAGCGAACATATACAATGAGCAGTTCTTC.

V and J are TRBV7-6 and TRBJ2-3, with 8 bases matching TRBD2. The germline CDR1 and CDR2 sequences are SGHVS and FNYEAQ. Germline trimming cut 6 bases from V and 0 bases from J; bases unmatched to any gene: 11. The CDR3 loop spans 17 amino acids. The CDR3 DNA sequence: TGTGCCAGCAGTACCACCTATAGCGGGGCGAGCACAGATACGCAGTATTTT. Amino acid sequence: CASSTTYSGASTDTQYF.

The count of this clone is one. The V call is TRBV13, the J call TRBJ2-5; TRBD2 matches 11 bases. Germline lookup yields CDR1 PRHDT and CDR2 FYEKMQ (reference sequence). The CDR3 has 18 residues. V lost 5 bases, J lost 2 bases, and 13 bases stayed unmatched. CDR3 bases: TGTGCCAGCAGCCCAGGGATTAGCGGGGGGGCAAGACAAGAGACCCAGTACTTC. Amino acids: CASSPGISGGARQETQYF.

The CDR3 DNA reads as TGTGCCAGCAGCGCCGGGACTGAAGCTTTCTTT. Protein product: CASSAGTEAFF. The chain has TRBV9 and TRBJ1-1, with D unclear. Germline V gene lookup returns CDR1 SGDLS and CDR2 YYNGEE. This CDR3 is built from 11 residues. Between the trimmed V and J ends, which lost 3 bases and 5 bases, there was a span of 5 bases.

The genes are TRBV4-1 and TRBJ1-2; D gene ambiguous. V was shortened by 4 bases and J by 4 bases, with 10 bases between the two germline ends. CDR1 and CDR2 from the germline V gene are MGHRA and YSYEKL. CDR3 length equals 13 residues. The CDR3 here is CASSPSGPYGYTF. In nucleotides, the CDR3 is TGCGCCAGCAGCCCTAGTGGCCCCTATGGCTACACCTTC.

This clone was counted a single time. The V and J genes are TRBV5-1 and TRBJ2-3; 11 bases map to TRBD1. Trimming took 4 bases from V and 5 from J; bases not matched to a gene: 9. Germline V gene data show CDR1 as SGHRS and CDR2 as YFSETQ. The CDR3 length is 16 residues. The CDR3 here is CASSHWGDRGEDTQYF. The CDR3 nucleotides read TGCGCCAGCAGCCATTGGGGGGACAGGGGGGAAGATACGCAGTATTTT.

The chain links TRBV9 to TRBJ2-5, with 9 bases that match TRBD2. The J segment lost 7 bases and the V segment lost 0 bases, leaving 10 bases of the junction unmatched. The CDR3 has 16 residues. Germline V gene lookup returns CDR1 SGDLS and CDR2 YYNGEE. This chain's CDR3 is CASSVDAGGPFGTQYF. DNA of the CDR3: TGTGCCAGCAGCGTAGATGCGGGGGGGCCGTTTGGGACCCAGTACTTC.

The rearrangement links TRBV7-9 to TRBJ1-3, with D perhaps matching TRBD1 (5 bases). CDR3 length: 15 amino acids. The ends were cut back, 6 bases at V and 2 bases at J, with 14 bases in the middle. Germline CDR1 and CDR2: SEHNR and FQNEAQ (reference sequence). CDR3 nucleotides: TGTGCCAGCAGGGTTACGACAGAGACTGGAAACACCATATATTTT. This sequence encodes CASRVTTETGNTIYF. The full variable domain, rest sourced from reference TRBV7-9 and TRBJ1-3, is DTGVSQNPRHKITKRGQNVTFRCDPISEHNRLYWYRQTLGQGPEFLTYFQNEAQLEKSRLLSDRFSAERPKGSFSTLEIQRTEQGDSAMYLCASRVTTETGNTIYFGEGSWLTVV.

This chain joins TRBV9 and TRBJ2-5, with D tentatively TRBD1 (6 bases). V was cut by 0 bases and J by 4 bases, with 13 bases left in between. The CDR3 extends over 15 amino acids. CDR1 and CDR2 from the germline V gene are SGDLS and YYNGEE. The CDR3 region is CASSVGGGWGETQYF. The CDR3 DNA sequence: TGTGCCAGCAGCGTAGGAGGGGGTTGGGGAGAGACCCAGTACTTC.

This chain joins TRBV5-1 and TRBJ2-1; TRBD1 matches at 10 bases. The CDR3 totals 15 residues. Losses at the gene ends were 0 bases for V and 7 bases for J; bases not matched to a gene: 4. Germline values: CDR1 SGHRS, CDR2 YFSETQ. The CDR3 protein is CASSLGWDRGNEQFF. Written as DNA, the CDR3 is TGCGCCAGCAGCTTGGGGTGGGACAGGGGAAATGAGCAGTTCTTC.

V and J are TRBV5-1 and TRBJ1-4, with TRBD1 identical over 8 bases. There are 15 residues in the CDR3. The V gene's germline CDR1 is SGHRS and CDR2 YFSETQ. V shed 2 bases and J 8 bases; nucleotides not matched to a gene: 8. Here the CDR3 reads CASSFGTGLGEKLFF. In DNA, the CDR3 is TGCGCCAGCAGCTTTGGGACAGGCCTTGGGGAAAAACTGTTTTTT.

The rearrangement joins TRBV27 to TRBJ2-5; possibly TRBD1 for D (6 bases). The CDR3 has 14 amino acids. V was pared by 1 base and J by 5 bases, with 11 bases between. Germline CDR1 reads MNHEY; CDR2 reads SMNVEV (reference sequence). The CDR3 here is CASSLFWGLETQYF. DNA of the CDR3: TGTGCCAGCAGTTTATTTTGGGGGCTGGAGACCCAGTACTTC.

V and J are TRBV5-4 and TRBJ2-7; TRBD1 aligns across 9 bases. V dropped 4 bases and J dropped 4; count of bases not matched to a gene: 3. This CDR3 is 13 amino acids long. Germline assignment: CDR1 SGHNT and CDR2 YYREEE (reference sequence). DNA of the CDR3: TGTGCCAGCAGCGGGACAGGGAATTACGAGCAGTACTTC. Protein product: CASSGTGNYEQYF.

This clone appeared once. The CDR3 bases are TGTGCCAGCAGCTTATTCGGGGGGACTGATACGCAGTATTTT. Translating gives CASSLFGGTDTQYF. The chain joins TRBV7-2 to TRBJ2-3; 7 bases align to TRBD2. There are 14 residues in the CDR3. V lost 2 bases to trimming and J lost 6 bases; unmatched junction nucleotides: 5. Germline V gives CDR1 SGHTA, CDR2 FQGNSA.

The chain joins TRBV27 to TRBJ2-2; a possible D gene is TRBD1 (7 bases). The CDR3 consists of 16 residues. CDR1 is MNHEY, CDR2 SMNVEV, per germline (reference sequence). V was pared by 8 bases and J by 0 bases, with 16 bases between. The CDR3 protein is CASCGAGGTNTGELFF. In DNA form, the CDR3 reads TGTGCCAGCTGCGGGGCAGGGGGAACGAACACCGGGGAGCTGTTTTTT.

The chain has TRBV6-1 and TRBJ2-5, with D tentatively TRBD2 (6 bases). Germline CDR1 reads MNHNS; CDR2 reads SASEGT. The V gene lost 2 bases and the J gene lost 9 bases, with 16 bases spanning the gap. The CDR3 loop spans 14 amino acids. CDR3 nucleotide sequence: TGTGCCAGCAGTGAACCGGGACTCCCCGGGGCCCAGTACTTC. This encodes CASSEPGLPGAQYF.